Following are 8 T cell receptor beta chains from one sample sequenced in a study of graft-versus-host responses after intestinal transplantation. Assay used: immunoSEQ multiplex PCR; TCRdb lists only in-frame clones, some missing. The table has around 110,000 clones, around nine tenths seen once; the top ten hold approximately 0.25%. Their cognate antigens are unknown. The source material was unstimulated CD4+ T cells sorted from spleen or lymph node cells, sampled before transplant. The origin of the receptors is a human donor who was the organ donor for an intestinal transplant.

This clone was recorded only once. Here the CDR3 reads CASSSLAGLYNEQFF. The DNA for the CDR3 is TGTGCCAGTAGTAGTCTAGCGGGCCTATACAATGAGCAGTTCTTC. The rearrangement uses TRBV19 and TRBJ2-1; 8 bases map to TRBD2. V lost 4 bases to trimming and J lost 4 bases; unmatched junction nucleotides: 6. Germline assignment: CDR1 LNHDA and CDR2 SQIVND (reference sequence). This CDR3 region has 15 residues.

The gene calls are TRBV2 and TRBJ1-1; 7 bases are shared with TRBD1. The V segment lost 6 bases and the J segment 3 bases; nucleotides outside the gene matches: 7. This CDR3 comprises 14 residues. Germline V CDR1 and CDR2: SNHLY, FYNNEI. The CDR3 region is CASRDRTGDTEAFF. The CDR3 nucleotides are TGTGCCAGCAGAGACAGAACAGGGGACACTGAAGCTTTCTTT.

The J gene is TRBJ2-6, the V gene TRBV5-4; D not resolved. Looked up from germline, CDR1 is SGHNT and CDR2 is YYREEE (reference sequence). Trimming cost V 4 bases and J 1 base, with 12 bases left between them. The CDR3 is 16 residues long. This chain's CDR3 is CASSLNQLSGANVLTF. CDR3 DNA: TGTGCCAGCAGCCTTAACCAGTTATCTGGGGCCAACGTCCTGACTTTC.

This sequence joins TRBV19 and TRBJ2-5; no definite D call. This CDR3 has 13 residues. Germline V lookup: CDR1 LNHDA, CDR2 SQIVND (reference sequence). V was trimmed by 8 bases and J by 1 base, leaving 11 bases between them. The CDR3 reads CASSSLPQETQYF. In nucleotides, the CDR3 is TGTGCCAGTTCGTCGCTCCCCCAAGAGACCCAGTACTTC.

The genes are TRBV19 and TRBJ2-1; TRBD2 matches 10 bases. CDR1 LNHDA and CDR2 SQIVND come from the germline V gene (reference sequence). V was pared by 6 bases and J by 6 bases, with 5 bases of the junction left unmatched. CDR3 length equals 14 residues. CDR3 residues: CASRAGGRRNEQFF. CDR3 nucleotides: TGTGCCAGTAGAGCGGGAGGGCGGCGCAATGAGCAGTTCTTC.

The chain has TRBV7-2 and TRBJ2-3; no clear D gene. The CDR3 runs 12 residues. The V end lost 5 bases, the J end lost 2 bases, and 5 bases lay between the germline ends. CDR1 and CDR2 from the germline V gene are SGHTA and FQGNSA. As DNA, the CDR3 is TGTGCCAGCAGCGCCTTCACAGATACGCAGTATTTT. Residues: CASSAFTDTQYF. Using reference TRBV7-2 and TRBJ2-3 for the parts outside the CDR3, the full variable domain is GAGVSQSPSNKVTEKGKDVELRCDPISGHTALYWYRQSLGQGLEFLIYFQGNSAPDKSGLPSDRFSAERTGGSVSTLTIQRTQQEDSAVYLCASSAFTDTQYFGPGTRLTVL.

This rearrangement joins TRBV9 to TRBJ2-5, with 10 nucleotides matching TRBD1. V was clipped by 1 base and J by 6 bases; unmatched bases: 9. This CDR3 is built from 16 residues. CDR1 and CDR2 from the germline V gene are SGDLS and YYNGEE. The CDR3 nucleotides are TGTGCCAGCAGCGTAATGGGGGACAGGGGATGGCAGACCCAGTACTTC. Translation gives CASSVMGDRGWQTQYF.

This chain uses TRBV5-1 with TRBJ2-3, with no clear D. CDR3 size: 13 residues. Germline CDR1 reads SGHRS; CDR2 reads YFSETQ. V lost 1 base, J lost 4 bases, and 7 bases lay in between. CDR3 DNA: TGCGCCAGCAGCTTGAGAGAGGCAGATACGCAGTATTTT. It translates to CASSLREADTQYF.